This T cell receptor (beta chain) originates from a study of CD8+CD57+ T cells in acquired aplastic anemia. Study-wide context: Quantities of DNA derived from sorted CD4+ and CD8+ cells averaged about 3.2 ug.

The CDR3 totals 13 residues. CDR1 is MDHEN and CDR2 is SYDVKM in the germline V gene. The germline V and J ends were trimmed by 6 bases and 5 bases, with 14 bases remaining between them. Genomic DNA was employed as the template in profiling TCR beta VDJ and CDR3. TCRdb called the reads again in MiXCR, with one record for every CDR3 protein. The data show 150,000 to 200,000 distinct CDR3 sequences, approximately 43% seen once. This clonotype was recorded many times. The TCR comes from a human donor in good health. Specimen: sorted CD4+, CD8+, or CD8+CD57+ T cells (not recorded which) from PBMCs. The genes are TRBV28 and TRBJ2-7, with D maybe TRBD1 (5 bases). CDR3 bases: TGTGCCAGCAGGGGGCAGGGTGATAACGAGCAGTACTTC. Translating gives CASRGQGDNEQYF.